The source of this TCR beta chain is a study of glioma-infiltrating T cells after dendritic cell vaccination. Study-wide background: Between the early 2000s and the early 2010s, patients got autologous tumor lysate-pulsed dendritic cell vaccines.

Trimming left V 5 bases short and J 5 bases short, with 19 bases between. Germline CDR1 is KGHSH and CDR2 is LQKENI. This CDR3 comprises 16 residues. Only in-frame clones appear in the TCRdb table, and some are missing; sequencing was by immunoSEQ multiplex PCR. The sample lists under 130,000 clones; 81% were seen once. The receptor was derived from a human donor with glioblastoma. The sample here was blood, taken before dendritic cell vaccination. The chain links TRBV18 to TRBJ2-1; D may be TRBD1 (6 bases). The CDR3 spells CASSGIGGEVNNEQFF. The CDR3 nucleotides read TGTGCCAGCTCAGGAATAGGGGGAGAAGTAAACAATGAGCAGTTCTTC. The variable domain in full, completed from reference TRBV18 and TRBJ2-1, reads NAGVMQNPRHLVRRRGQEARLRCSPMKGHSHVYWYRQLPEEGLKFMVYLQKENIIDESGMPKERFSAEFPKEGPSILRIQQVVRGDSAAYFCASSGIGGEVNNEQFFGPGTRLTVL.